This T cell receptor (beta chain) came from a study of OX40 agonist ivuxolimab in advanced cancers. The method was immunoSEQ multiplex PCR; TCRdb's version includes in-frame clones alone and lacks a portion of them. This repertoire shows tens of thousands of clones, around 90% found once; its top ten account for around 0.34%. The receptor was isolated from an adult with an advanced solid tumor such as melanoma, head and neck, liver or kidney cancer. Specimen: CD4+ or CD8+ T cells sorted from blood, collected in a trial of the OX40 agonist ivuxolimab.

CDR3 residues: CASNLRETGEGPYEQYF. The CDR3, as DNA: TGTGCCAGCAATCTTCGGGAGACAGGGGAGGGTCCCTACGAGCAGTACTTC. The genes are TRBV2 and TRBJ2-7, with D perhaps TRBD1 (8 bases). The CDR3 totals 17 residues. Trimming cost V 7 bases and J 2 bases, with 24 bases left between them. Germline assignment: CDR1 SNHLY and CDR2 FYNNEI.